Following are 8 T cell receptor beta chains from one sample sequenced in a study of shared clonotypes between healthy human individuals. Using immunoSEQ multiplex PCR, the repertoire was profiled, and TCRdb retains in-frame clones only, with some absent. The profile shows about 600,000 clones, roughly 97% of them singletons. Sequencing was done on a sample of naive CD4+ T cells sorted from blood. The subset is: CD45RA+ positively selected. All receptors derive from a woman in her twenties or thirties in good health.

The CDR3 DNA reads as TGTGCCAGCTCACGGACTAGCGGATACAATGAGCAGTTCTTC. Amino acid sequence: CASSRTSGYNEQFF. V and J are TRBV18 and TRBJ2-1; 10 positions agree with TRBD2. CDR3 length: 14 residues. With V trimmed by 4 bases and J by 4 bases, 1 base remained unmatched. The V gene's germline CDR1 is KGHSH and CDR2 LQKENI.

The chain has TRBV30 and TRBJ1-4; a possible D gene is TRBD1 (6 bases). Trimming took 4 bases from V and 5 from J, leaving 14 bases between them. Germline CDR1 reads GTSNPN; CDR2 reads SVGIG (reference sequence). This CDR3 comprises 14 residues. The CDR3 is CAWTGAPMNEKLFF. The CDR3 DNA sequence: TGTGCCTGGACAGGGGCTCCCATGAATGAAAAACTGTTTTTT.

This chain uses TRBV19 with TRBJ1-5, with TRBD1 identical over 8 bases. This CDR3 spans 15 amino acids. CDR1 and CDR2 (germline): LNHDA, SQIVND (reference sequence). The V and J ends lost 5 bases and 6 bases, in that order; junction bases with no gene match: 9. Here the CDR3 DNA reads TGTGCCAGTAGTGACCATACAGGGGGAGCTCAGCCCCAGCATTTT. The encoded protein is CASSDHTGGAQPQHF.

The V gene is TRBV7-8, the J gene TRBJ2-7, with no clear D. The CDR3 is 13 residues long. CDR1 and CDR2 from the germline V gene are SGHVS and FQNEAQ. Trimming removed 0 bases at V and 3 bases at J, with 6 bases between. This CDR3 is CASSLARNYEQYF. In DNA form, the CDR3 reads TGTGCCAGCAGCTTAGCCCGGAACTACGAGCAGTACTTC.

DNA for the CDR3: TGTGCCAGCAGATTGGGACTAGCGGGAGGCAACTCCTACGAGCAGTACTTC. This sequence encodes CASRLGLAGGNSYEQYF. The chain links TRBV2 to TRBJ2-7; 15 nucleotides agree with TRBD2. With V trimmed by 6 bases and J by 0 bases, 6 bases remained unmatched. The CDR3 has 17 amino acids. Germline CDR1 SNHLY, CDR2 FYNNEI.

This clone was found once. The rearrangement joins TRBV5-4 to TRBJ1-1; 7 bases are a match to TRBD1. CDR1 is SGHNT and CDR2 is YYREEE in the germline V gene (reference sequence). The CDR3 runs to 16 residues. V lost 4 bases, J lost 3 bases, and 12 bases stayed unmatched. CDR3 sequence (DNA): TGTGCCAGCAGCGCTAAATACAGGGGTAGCGACACTGAAGCTTTCTTT. Protein sequence: CASSAKYRGSDTEAFF.

J is TRBJ2-3 and V is TRBV9; 8 bases fit TRBD1. The CDR3 runs to 15 residues. With 4 bases clipped from V and 2 bases from J, the junction kept 6 bases outside the gene matches. CDR1 is SGDLS, CDR2 YYNGEE, per germline. The CDR3 loop is CASSPRGPLTDTQYF. CDR3 DNA sequence: TGTGCCAGCAGCCCCAGGGGGCCCCTCACAGATACGCAGTATTTT.

The V and J genes are TRBV5-4 and TRBJ2-2; D possibly matches TRBD1 or TRBD2 (5 bases each). Trimming shortened V by 4 bases and J by 2 bases, and 12 bases separated the two germline ends. This CDR3 has 15 amino acids. Germline V gene lookup returns CDR1 SGHNT and CDR2 YYREEE (reference sequence). The CDR3 reads CASSRRDQNTGELFF. CDR3 nucleotide sequence: TGTGCCAGCAGCCGACGGGACCAAAACACCGGGGAGCTGTTTTTT.